This TCR beta chain derives from a study of T cells in tuberculosis. A note on this clone: What it binds is not known.

The protocol was immunoSEQ multiplex PCR, while the TCRdb copy is restricted to in-frame clones and leaves out a portion. The table has about 34,000 clones, approximately 93% seen once. With 7 bases clipped from V and 2 bases from J, the junction kept 9 bases outside the gene matches. In germline, CDR1 is MDHEN, CDR2 SYDVKM. The CDR3 sequence is 15 residues long. Time point reported: new active TB diagnosis, blood taken before or within 7 days of starting treatment. Findings of the study overall: Active tuberculosis TCR-alpha repertoires lay closer to GMM-specific TCRs than IGRA-negative controls, suggesting clonal expansion.

This TCR was recovered from an adult with tuberculosis. The rearrangement joins TRBV28 to TRBJ2-7; 9 bases align to TRBD2. The sequencing used PBMCs, collected at tuberculosis diagnosis. DNA of the CDR3: TGTGCCAGCACACCTAGACTAGCGGCAACCTACGAGCAGTACTTC. Protein product: CASTPRLAATYEQYF.